This note documents a single T cell receptor beta chain sequence. This CDR3 is 17 amino acids long. Germline-derived CDR1 and CDR2 are DFQATT and SNEGSKA (reference sequence). This entry is derived from a study of CXCR3-negative and CXCR3-positive naive CD8 T cells. With UMI labels, 5' RACE was used to prepare the TRB cDNA libraries. TCRdb reanalyzed the 5' RACE reads and collapses them to one entry per CDR3 protein, without DNA. The sample yields tens of thousands of distinct CDR3 sequences, of which the top ten take up roughly 0.99%. Naive CD8+ T cells carried a CD45RO-CCR7+CD27+CD95- phenotype. Sequencing was carried out using naive CXCR3- CD8+ T cells from blood. Indicated subset: CD45RO-CCR7+CD27+CD95- naive CD8+ T cells lacking CXCR3 (TNR3-). The chain is built from TRBV20-1 and TRBJ2-1; without DNA, the TCRdb call of TRBD2 cannot be checked. The sequence derives from a human donor in good health. Some clones in this sample may be carry-over from other donors' samples. The CDR3 region is CSARPSAKDGYLDEQFF.